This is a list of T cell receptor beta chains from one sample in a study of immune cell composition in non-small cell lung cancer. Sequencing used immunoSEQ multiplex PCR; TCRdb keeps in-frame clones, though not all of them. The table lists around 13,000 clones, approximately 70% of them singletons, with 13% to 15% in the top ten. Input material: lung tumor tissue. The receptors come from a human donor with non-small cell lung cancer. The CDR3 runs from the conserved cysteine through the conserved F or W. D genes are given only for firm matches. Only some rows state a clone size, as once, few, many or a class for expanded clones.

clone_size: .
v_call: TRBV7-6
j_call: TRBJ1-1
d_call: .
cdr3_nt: TGTGCCAGCAGCTCGACGAGAGGAGAAGCTTTCTTT
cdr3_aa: CASSSTRGEAFF

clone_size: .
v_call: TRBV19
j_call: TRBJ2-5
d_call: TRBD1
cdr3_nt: TGTGCCAGTAAGGCAAGGGGGCAGGAATCAGAGACCCAGTACTTC
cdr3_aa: CASKARGQESETQYF

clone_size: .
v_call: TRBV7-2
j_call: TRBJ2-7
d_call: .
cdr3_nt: TGTGCCAGCAGCTTATACAGGGTCCGCGAGCAGTACTTC
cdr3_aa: CASSLYRVREQYF

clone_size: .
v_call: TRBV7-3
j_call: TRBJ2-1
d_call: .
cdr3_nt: TGTGCCAGCAGCTCGACTAACGCGGGTGAGCAGTTCTTC
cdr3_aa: CASSSTNAGEQFF

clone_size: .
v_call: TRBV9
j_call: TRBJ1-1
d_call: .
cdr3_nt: TGTGCCAGCAGCGTAGGCGGGGGTTTCACTGAAGCTTTCTTT
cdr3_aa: CASSVGGGFTEAFF

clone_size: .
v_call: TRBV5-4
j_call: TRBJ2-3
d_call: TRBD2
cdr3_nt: TGTGCCAGCAGGTTCGGGAGGGGGGGGTCAGATACGCAGTATTTT
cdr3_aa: CASRFGRGGSDTQYF

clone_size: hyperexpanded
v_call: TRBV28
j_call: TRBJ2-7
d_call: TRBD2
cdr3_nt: TGTGCCAGCAGTTTTTCGGGCGCGGGAGGGTTATACGAGCAGTACTTC
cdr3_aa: CASSFSGAGGLYEQYF

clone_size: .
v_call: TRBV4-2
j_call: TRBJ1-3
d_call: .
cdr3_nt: TGTGCCAGCAGCCGAGAACTTATCGGAAACACCATATATTTT
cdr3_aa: CASSRELIGNTIYF

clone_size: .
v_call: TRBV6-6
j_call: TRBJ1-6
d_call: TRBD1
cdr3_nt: TGTGCCAGCAGTCCTAGGACAGGGTGGAATTCACCCCTCCACTTT
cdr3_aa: CASSPRTGWNSPLHF

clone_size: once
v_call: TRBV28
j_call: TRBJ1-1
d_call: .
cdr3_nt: TGTGCCAGCAGTTTACAGGGGACGGCTTTCTTT
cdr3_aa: CASSLQGTAFF

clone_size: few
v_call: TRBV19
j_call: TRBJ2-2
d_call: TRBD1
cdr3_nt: TGTGCCAGTAGTACCACAGGGGGTCGGGAGCTGTTTTTT
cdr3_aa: CASSTTGGRELFF

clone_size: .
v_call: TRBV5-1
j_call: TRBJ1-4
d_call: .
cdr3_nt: TGCGCCAGCAGCTTGGGGGGGCAGAACGAAAAACTGTTTTTT
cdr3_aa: CASSLGGQNEKLFF

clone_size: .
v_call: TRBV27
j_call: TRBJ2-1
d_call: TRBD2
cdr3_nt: TGTGCCAGCAGTGCGCCCGGGACTAGATACAATGAGCAGTTCTTC
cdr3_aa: CASSAPGTRYNEQFF

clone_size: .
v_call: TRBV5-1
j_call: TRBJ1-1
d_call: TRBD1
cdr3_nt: TGCGCCAGCAGATCCGGACAGGGGACTTTGAACACTGAAGCTTTCTTT
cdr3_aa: CASRSGQGTLNTEAFF

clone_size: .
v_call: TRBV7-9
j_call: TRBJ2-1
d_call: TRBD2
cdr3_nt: TGTGCCAGCACCCACCTCCGGGGGGAGACTGAGCAGTTCTTC
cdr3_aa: CASTHLRGETEQFF

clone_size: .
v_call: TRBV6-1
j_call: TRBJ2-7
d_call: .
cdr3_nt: TGTGCCAGCAGCCGACAAACCATCTACGAGCAGTACTTC
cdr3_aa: CASSRQTIYEQYF

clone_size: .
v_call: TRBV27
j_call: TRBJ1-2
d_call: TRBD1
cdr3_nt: TGTGCCAGCAGAAACAGGGGGGAAGGGGGCTACACCTTC
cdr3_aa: CASRNRGEGGYTF

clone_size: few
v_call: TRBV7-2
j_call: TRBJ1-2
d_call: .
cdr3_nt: TGTGCCAGCAGCTTAGCACAGGCCCGAGGCTACACCTTC
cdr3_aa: CASSLAQARGYTF

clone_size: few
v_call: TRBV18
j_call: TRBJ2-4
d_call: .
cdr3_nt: TGTGCCAGCTCCCCACCCCTCGTAGCCAAAAACATTCAGTACTTC
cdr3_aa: CASSPPLVAKNIQYF

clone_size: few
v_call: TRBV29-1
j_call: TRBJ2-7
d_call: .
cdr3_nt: TGCAGCGTTGAGGACACCGACTACGAGCAGTACTTC
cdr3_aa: CSVEDTDYEQYF

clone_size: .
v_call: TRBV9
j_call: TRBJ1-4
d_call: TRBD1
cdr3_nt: TGTGCCAGCAGCGTAGGGACAGGTTATAATGAAAAACTGTTTTTT
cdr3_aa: CASSVGTGYNEKLFF

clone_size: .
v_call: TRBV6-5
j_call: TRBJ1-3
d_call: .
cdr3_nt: TGTGCCAGCCTTACTGGAAACACCATATATTTT
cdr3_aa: CASLTGNTIYF

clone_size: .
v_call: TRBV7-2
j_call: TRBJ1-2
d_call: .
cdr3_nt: TGTGCCAGCAGCTTAGGCAGGGGCTTGGGCTACACCTTC
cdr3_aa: CASSLGRGLGYTF

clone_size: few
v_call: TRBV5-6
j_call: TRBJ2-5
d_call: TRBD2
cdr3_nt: TGTGCCAGCAGCTTGTTGAGCGGGGGGGAAGAGACCCAGTACTTC
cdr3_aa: CASSLLSGGEETQYF

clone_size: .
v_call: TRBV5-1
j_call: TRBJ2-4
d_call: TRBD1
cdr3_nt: TGCGCCAGCAGCTTGGAAGGGACAGCAAACATTCAGTACTTC
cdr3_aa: CASSLEGTANIQYF

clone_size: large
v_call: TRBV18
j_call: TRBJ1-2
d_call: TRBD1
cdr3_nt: TGTGCCAGCACCGGGACAGGGTTGGCTGGCTACACCTTC
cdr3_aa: CASTGTGLAGYTF

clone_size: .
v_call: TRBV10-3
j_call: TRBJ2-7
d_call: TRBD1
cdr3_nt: TGTGCCATCAGTTCTACAGGGGCCTACGAGCAGTACTTC
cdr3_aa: CAISSTGAYEQYF

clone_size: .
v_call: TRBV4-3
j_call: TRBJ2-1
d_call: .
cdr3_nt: TGCGCCAGCAGCCAAGATTGGGGGGGGCTCTCGAGGAATGAGCAGTTCTTC
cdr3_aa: CASSQDWGGLSRNEQFF

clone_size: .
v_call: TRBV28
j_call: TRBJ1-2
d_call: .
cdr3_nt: TGTGCCAGCAGTTTATGGGGACATTCCTATGGCTACACCTTC
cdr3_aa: CASSLWGHSYGYTF

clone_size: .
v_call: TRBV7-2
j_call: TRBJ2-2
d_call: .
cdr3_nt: TGTGCCAGCAGCCGGAGTAGACCCGGGGAGCTGTTTTTT
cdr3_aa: CASSRSRPGELFF

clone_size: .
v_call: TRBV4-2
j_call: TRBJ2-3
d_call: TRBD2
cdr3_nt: TGTGCCAGCAGCCCCGGGGGGGCCGGCACAGATACGCAGTATTTT
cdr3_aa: CASSPGGAGTDTQYF

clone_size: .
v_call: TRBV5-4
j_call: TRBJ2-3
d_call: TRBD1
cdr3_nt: TGTGCCAGCAGCCCGGGGACAGGGGACACAGATACGCAGTATTTT
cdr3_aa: CASSPGTGDTDTQYF

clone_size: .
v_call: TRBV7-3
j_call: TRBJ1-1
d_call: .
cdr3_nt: TGTGCCAGCAGCTTAGGAGGGGCGAGTACTGAAGCTTTCTTT
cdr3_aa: CASSLGGASTEAFF

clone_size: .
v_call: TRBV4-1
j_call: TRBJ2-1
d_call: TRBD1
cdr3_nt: TGCGCCAGCAGCCAAGACAGGACAGGGCTGGGAAATGAGCAGTTCTTC
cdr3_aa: CASSQDRTGLGNEQFF

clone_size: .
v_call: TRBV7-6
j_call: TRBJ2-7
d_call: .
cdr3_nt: TGTGCCAGCAGCCTTAGGGACGGACAGATGGGGACCGAGCAGTACTTC
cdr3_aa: CASSLRDGQMGTEQYF